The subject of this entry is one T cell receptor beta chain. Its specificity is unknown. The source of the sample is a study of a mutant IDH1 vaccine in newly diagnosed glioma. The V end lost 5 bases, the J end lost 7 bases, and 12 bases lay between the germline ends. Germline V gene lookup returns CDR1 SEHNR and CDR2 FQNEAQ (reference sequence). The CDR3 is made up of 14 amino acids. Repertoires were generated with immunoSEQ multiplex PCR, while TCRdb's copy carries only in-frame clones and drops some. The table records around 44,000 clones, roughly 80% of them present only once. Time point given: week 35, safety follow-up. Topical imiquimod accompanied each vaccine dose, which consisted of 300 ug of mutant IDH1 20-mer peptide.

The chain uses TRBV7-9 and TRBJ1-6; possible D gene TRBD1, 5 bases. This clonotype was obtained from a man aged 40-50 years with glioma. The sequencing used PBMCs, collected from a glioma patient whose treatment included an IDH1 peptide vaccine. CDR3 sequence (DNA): TGTGCCAGCAGCCCGGGACCGATAAATTCACCCCTCCACTTT. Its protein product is CASSPGPINSPLHF. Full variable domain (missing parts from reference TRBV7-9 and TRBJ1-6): DTGVSQNPRHKITKRGQNVTFRCDPISEHNRLYWYRQTLGQGPEFLTYFQNEAQLEKSRLLSDRFSAERPKGSFSTLEIQRTEQGDSAMYLCASSPGPINSPLHFGNGTRLTVT.